This TCR beta chain was sequenced for a study of blood T cell repertoires in COVID-19. Across the whole study: PBMCs, B-cell-depleted T cells, or T cells provided the cDNA or gDNA that made up the material.

Authors' methods: Counts of nucleated cells, estimated from reference gene primer amplification, were obtained. Method: immunoSEQ multiplex PCR; TCRdb's copy keeps in-frame clones and lacks some. That table is the source of V, J and clone size, and D and trimming were worked out from the DNA. This table holds more than 75,000 clones, roughly 76% found once. This clone was counted between two and nine times. Losses at the gene ends were 3 bases for V and 3 bases for J; bases not matched to a gene: 4. CDR3 size: 15 residues. CDR1 is SGHVS, CDR2 FNYEAQ, per germline. The sample comprised peripheral blood. This receptor was obtained from a woman of 80 years or more with active or convalescent COVID-19. The rearrangement joins TRBV7-6 to TRBJ1-1; 10 bases are a match to TRBD1. The DNA for the CDR3 is TGTGCCAGCAGCTTGAGGGGGACAGGGGACACTGAAGCTTTCTTT. Protein sequence: CASSLRGTGDTEAFF.